The rows below give T cell receptor beta chains drawn from one sample of a study of OX40 agonist ivuxolimab in advanced cancers. Clones were sequenced by immunoSEQ multiplex PCR, and TCRdb holds only the in-frame ones, with some missing. The table shows fewer than 70,000 clones, with around nine tenths occurring only once. The starting material was CD4+ or CD8+ T cells sorted from blood, obtained in a trial of the OX40 agonist ivuxolimab. Receptor source: an adult with an advanced solid tumor such as melanoma, head and neck, liver or kidney cancer. Both conserved end residues are part of each CDR3. The D gene is left open where the match is weak. Some rows have no size entry. The others give once, few or many, or a class for an expanded clone.

d_call: -; clone_size: -; v_call: TRBV9; j_call: TRBJ2-5; cdr3_nt: TGTGCCAGCAGCGCCGTCTTCGGCGAGACCCAGTACTTC; cdr3_aa: CASSAVFGETQYF
d_call: -; clone_size: -; v_call: TRBV21-1; j_call: TRBJ2-1; cdr3_nt: TGTGCCAGCAGCGCCCGGGACTCCAGTCCTCACTTCAATGAGCAGTTCTTC; cdr3_aa: CASSARDSSPHFNEQFF
d_call: -; clone_size: -; v_call: TRBV10-3; j_call: TRBJ2-1; cdr3_nt: TGTGCCATCAGTGGCGGAAGTCTCAATGAGCAGTTCTTC; cdr3_aa: CAISGGSLNEQFF
d_call: TRBD1; clone_size: -; v_call: TRBV29-1; j_call: TRBJ1-2; cdr3_nt: TGCAGGGTTTGGACAGGCATTGATGGCTACACCTTC; cdr3_aa: CRVWTGIDGYTF
d_call: -; clone_size: -; v_call: TRBV5-1; j_call: TRBJ2-5; cdr3_nt: TGCGCCAGCCGCTGGGACTCCTCCTTCACCCAGTACTTC; cdr3_aa: CASRWDSSFTQYF
d_call: -; clone_size: -; v_call: TRBV10-1; j_call: TRBJ2-1; cdr3_nt: TGCGCCAGCAGTGAACGGGCCTTGACGTCCATTAGGGACAATGAGCAGTTCTTC; cdr3_aa: CASSERALTSIRDNEQFF
d_call: TRBD1; clone_size: -; v_call: TRBV6-6; j_call: TRBJ2-7; cdr3_nt: TGTGCCAGCACCAACCGGGGACAGGGGGGATGGGAGCAGTACTTC; cdr3_aa: CASTNRGQGGWEQYF
d_call: TRBD1; clone_size: -; v_call: TRBV2; j_call: TRBJ2-1; cdr3_nt: TGTGCCAGCAGGAAGGGAACCGGGACAGAAATTTTCAATGAGCAGTTCTTC; cdr3_aa: CASRKGTGTEIFNEQFF
d_call: -; clone_size: -; v_call: TRBV19; j_call: TRBJ2-7; cdr3_nt: TGTGCCAGTAGTATTTTGGGAGCCCAAGCCTACGAGCAGTACTTC; cdr3_aa: CASSILGAQAYEQYF
d_call: -; clone_size: -; v_call: TRBV19; j_call: TRBJ1-2; cdr3_nt: TGTGCCAGTAGTTTGATAGGGACAAGCGGCTATGGCTACACCTTC; cdr3_aa: CASSLIGTSGYGYTF
d_call: -; clone_size: -; v_call: TRBV10-3; j_call: TRBJ1-4; cdr3_nt: TGTGCCATCAGTCCGACGGCTGCAACTAATGAAAAACTGTTTTTT; cdr3_aa: CAISPTAATNEKLFF
d_call: TRBD2; clone_size: -; v_call: TRBV18; j_call: TRBJ2-7; cdr3_nt: TGTGCCAGCTCACCTCCCGGGACTAGCGGGCCCGAGCAGTACTTC; cdr3_aa: CASSPPGTSGPEQYF
d_call: -; clone_size: -; v_call: TRBV5-4; j_call: TRBJ2-5; cdr3_nt: TGTGCCAGCAGCTTGGGCTTACAAGAGACCCAGTACTTC; cdr3_aa: CASSLGLQETQYF
d_call: -; clone_size: -; v_call: TRBV4-1; j_call: TRBJ2-2; cdr3_nt: TGCGCCAGCAGCCAAGGACGTACAAGAACCGGGGAGCTGTTTTTT; cdr3_aa: CASSQGRTRTGELFF
d_call: -; clone_size: -; v_call: TRBV7-3; j_call: TRBJ2-1; cdr3_nt: TGTGCCAGCAGCTTAGGGCTCTTAGGTGAGCAGTTCTTC; cdr3_aa: CASSLGLLGEQFF
d_call: TRBD1; clone_size: -; v_call: TRBV6-1; j_call: TRBJ1-4; cdr3_nt: TGTGCCAGCAGTGTAGGACAGGATGAAAAACTGTTTTTT; cdr3_aa: CASSVGQDEKLFF
d_call: -; clone_size: -; v_call: TRBV27; j_call: TRBJ2-1; cdr3_nt: TGTGCCAGCAGTTCTCAAGTGAATGAGCAGTTCTTC; cdr3_aa: CASSSQVNEQFF
d_call: TRBD1; clone_size: -; v_call: TRBV15; j_call: TRBJ2-1; cdr3_nt: TGTGCCACCAGCCGTACGACAGGGAGCTCCTACAATGAGCAGTTCTTC; cdr3_aa: CATSRTTGSSYNEQFF
d_call: -; clone_size: -; v_call: TRBV11-3; j_call: TRBJ2-3; cdr3_nt: TGTGCCAGCAGCTTGAGTATAGGAGGGACAGATACGCAGTATTTT; cdr3_aa: CASSLSIGGTDTQYF
d_call: -; clone_size: -; v_call: TRBV7-9; j_call: TRBJ2-1; cdr3_nt: TGTGCCAGCAGCTCCCGAGGGGCGGAGCAGTTCTTC; cdr3_aa: CASSSRGAEQFF
d_call: -; clone_size: -; v_call: TRBV6-4; j_call: TRBJ2-1; cdr3_nt: TGTGCCAGCAGTGTGGATCAGGGCATACGTGAGCAGTTCTTC; cdr3_aa: CASSVDQGIREQFF
d_call: -; clone_size: -; v_call: TRBV28; j_call: TRBJ2-7; cdr3_nt: TGTGCCAGCAGTCTAAATTACGAGCAGTACTTC; cdr3_aa: CASSLNYEQYF
d_call: TRBD1; clone_size: -; v_call: TRBV7-2; j_call: TRBJ2-2; cdr3_nt: TGTGCCAGCAGCTTCTTCAACAGGGGCGCCGGGGAGCTGTTTTTT; cdr3_aa: CASSFFNRGAGELFF
d_call: -; clone_size: medium-sized; v_call: TRBV29-1; j_call: TRBJ1-1; cdr3_nt: TGCAGCGTTGAAAGACCGAACACTGAAGCTTTCTTT; cdr3_aa: CSVERPNTEAFF
d_call: TRBD1; clone_size: -; v_call: TRBV18; j_call: TRBJ1-2; cdr3_nt: TGTGCCAGCTCACCAAGGGACAGTATTGGCTATGGCTACACCTTC; cdr3_aa: CASSPRDSIGYGYTF